The sequence of this T cell receptor beta chain was determined in a study of blood T cell repertoires in COVID-19. This table comes from immunoSEQ multiplex PCR, and its TCRdb copy is limited to in-frame clones, with some not included. The sample consists of 200,000 or so clones, about 90% of them appearing once. V was shortened by 1 base and J by 0 bases, with 9 bases between the two germline ends. This CDR3 region has 15 residues. Germline lookup yields CDR1 MNHEY and CDR2 SMNVEV (reference sequence). The receptor's source is a woman between 18 and 30 years old who had recovered from COVID-19. Sequences were obtained from PBMCs or T cells enriched from blood (not recorded which). This sequence joins TRBV27 and TRBJ1-2; no clear D gene. The chain's CDR3 is CASSLWAASNYGYTF. DNA of the CDR3: TGTGCCAGCAGTTTATGGGCAGCCTCTAACTATGGCTACACCTTC.